Here is one T cell receptor (beta chain) with its context. This specimen comes from a study of blood T cell repertoires in COVID-19. Profiling relied on immunoSEQ multiplex PCR, and the TCRdb table lists in-frame clones only, not all of them. The sample lists around 150,000 clones, about 81% occurring once. The specimen was peripheral blood. The clonotype comes from a human donor in a cohort sampled during active COVID-19.

The CDR3 DNA reads as TGTGCCAGCTCACCGTCGCTGGGGGCGCGGACCGGGGAGCTGTTTTTT. Its protein is CASSPSLGARTGELFF. V and J are TRBV18 and TRBJ2-2, with a weak D call TRBD1 (6 bases). V was shortened by 3 bases and J by 5 bases, with 16 bases between the two germline ends. This CDR3 has 16 amino acids. From germline, CDR1 is KGHSH and CDR2 LQKENI.